This TCR beta chain is from a study of cytomegalovirus exposure and HLA in healthy donors. Looked up from germline, CDR1 is MNHEY and CDR2 is SVGAGI. The CDR3 totals 15 residues. Trimming at V came to 0 bases and at J to 6 bases, leaving 6 bases not matched to a gene. Study-wide findings and caveats: The study labeled approximately 150 TCR beta chains cytomegalovirus-associated. One later analysis reportedly identified an Asian-associated ancestry cluster that showed fewer N-insertions than the roughly 600-donor mean. Some highly shared sequence variants likely arose as a pipeline artifact.

Use of 60 Vbeta and 13 Jbeta primers characterized the PCR. Clones were sequenced by immunoSEQ multiplex PCR, and TCRdb holds only the in-frame ones, with some missing. Seen here are around 100,000 clones, 70% to 80% observed once, and the top ten hold 3%. As concerns this clone: Its specificity is not known.

V and J are TRBV6-5 and TRBJ1-2; 8 bases map to TRBD1. Sequencing used PBMCs. The TCR was taken from a woman between 18 and 29 years old in good health and CMV-seropositive. CDR3 nucleotide sequence: TGTGCCAGCAGTTACTCGGCACAGGGGGGGAATGGCTACACCTTC. It encodes CASSYSAQGGNGYTF.